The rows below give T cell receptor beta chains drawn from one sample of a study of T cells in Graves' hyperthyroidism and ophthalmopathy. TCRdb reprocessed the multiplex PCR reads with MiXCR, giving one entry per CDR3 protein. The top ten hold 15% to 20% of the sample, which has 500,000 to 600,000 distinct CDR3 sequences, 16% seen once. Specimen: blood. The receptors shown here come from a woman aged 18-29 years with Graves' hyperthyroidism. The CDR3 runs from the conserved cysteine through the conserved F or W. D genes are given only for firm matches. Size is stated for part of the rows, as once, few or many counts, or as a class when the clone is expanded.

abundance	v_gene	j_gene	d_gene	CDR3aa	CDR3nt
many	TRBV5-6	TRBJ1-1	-	CASSLDPGAGMNTEAFF	TGTGCCAGCAGCTTGGACCCCGGAGCTGGGATGAACACTGAAGCTTTCTTT
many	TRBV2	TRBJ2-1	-	CASSAGHLNEQFF	TGTGCCAGCAGTGCAGGGCACCTCAATGAGCAGTTCTTC
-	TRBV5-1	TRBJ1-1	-	CASSSLTVNTEAFF	TGCGCCAGCAGCTCCCTGACAGTGAACACTGAAGCTTTCTTT
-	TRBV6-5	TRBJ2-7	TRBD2	CASSYSGTSGSGEQYF	TGTGCCAGCAGTTACTCGGGGACTAGCGGGAGTGGGGAGCAGTACTTC
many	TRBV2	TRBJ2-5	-	CASSEDRVGETQYF	TGTGCCAGCAGTGAAGACAGGGTTGGGGAGACCCAGTACTTC
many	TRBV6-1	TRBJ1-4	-	CASSDRDKKEKLFF	TGTGCCAGCAGTGACCGGGACAAAAAAGAAAAACTGTTTTTT
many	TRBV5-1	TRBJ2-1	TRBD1	CASSLQGANEQFF	TGCGCCAGCAGCTTGCAGGGGGCCAATGAGCAGTTCTTC
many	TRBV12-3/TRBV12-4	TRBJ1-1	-	CASKRQAYTEAFF	TGTGCCAGCAAAAGACAGGCGTACACTGAAGCTTTCTTT
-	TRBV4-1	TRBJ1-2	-	CASSQEANRIEDYGYTF	TGCGCCAGCAGCCAAGAGGCTAACAGGATAGAGGACTATGGCTACACCTTC
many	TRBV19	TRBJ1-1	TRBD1	CASSRRGGSLNTEAFF	TGTGCCAGTAGCCGTAGAGGGGGCAGCTTGAACACTGAAGCTTTCTTT
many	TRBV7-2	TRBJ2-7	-	CASSPRSYEQYF	TGTGCCAGCAGCCCCCGTTCCTACGAGCAGTACTTC
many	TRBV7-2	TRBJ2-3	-	CASSLGVVDTQYF	TGTGCCAGCAGCTTGGGGGTTGTAGATACGCAGTATTTT
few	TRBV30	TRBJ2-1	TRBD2	CAWSGGTRLFF	TGTGCCTGGAGCGGGGGGACTAGGCTGTTCTTC
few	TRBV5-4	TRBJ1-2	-	CASSLALRTVANYGYTF	TGTGCCAGCAGCTTGGCCCTTCGGACAGTAGCTAACTATGGCTACACCTTC
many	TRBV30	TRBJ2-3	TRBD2	CAWSTFATSGTDTQYF	TGTGCCTGGAGTACGTTTGCGACTAGCGGAACAGATACGCAGTATTTT
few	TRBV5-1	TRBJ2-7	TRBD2	CASSQRGGTYEQYF	TGCGCCAGCAGCCAGCGCGGGGGGACCTACGAGCAGTACTTC
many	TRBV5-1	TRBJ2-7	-	CASSLVTPRYTEQYF	TGCGCCAGCAGCTTGGTGACCCCCAGATACACCGAGCAGTACTTC
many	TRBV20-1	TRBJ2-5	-	CSASNNQETQYF	TGCAGTGCTAGTAACAACCAAGAGACCCAGTACTTC
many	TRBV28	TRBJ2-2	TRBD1	CASSSPGTVNTGELFF	TGTGCCAGCAGCTCCCCCGGGACAGTGAACACCGGGGAGCTGTTTTTT
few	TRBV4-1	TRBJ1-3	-	CASSQVGAGGNTIYF	TGCGCCAGCAGCCAAGTGGGTGCTGGTGGAAACACCATATATTTT
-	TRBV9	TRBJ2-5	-	CASSVDVGFWETQYF	TGTGCCAGCAGCGTAGATGTGGGGTTCTGGGAGACCCAGTACTTC
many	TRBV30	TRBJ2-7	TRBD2	CAWSVGLAGEGEQYF	TGTGCCTGGAGTGTGGGACTAGCGGGAGAGGGGGAGCAGTACTTC